This TCR beta chain was documented in a study of T cell responses to AZD1222 COVID-19 vaccine. The assay was immunoSEQ multiplex PCR, and TCRdb's table has in-frame clones only and misses some. The table has 140,000 to 150,000 clones, 80% to 90% seen once. This clone appeared a single time. Its matching antigen is unknown. The CDR3 has 15 residues. V shed 2 bases and J 2 bases; nucleotides not matched to a gene: 3. Germline CDR1 and CDR2: MGHRA and YSYEKL. Study-wide results and limits: Across spike, vaccine-associated CD4 TCRs were found, dominant at 160-218 and 743-854. Variant regions that are unmutated are reportedly the target of nearly half of spike-specific TCRs. The donor group comprised mostly white British people and more females; the analysis possibly underestimated clonal diversity.

V gene TRBV4-1 combines with J gene TRBJ1-5; TRBD1 agrees at 7 bases. The sequencing here drew on peripheral blood, taken on day 0 of AZD1222 vaccination. This receptor was identified in an adult in good health. The CDR3 spells CASSQWTGGNQPQHF. The CDR3, as DNA: TGCGCCAGCAGCCAATGGACAGGCGGCAATCAGCCCCAGCATTTT.